A single sample gave rise to the 15 T cell receptor beta chains below, sequenced in a study of beta chain features in type 1 diabetes. Expressed TCRB transcripts got sequenced, as all isolated RNA was reverse transcribed. Sequencing was performed with immunoSEQ multiplex PCR; in TCRdb, only in-frame clones are kept and a portion is missing. Among 500,000 to 700,000 clones, 15% to 19% were seen once, and the ten largest hold approximately 0.099%. Sequenced: naive CD4+ T cells from blood. Receptor source: a man between 18 and 29 years old in good health.

The J gene is TRBJ2-2, the V gene TRBV4-3; D gene uncertain. CDR3 size: 14 residues. The germline V gene has CDR1 LGHNA and CDR2 YSLEER. With 0 bases removed from V and 5 bases from J, the gap between germline ends came to 7 bases. Written as DNA, the CDR3 is TGCGCCAGCAGCCAAGAAGATTGGACCGGGGAGCTGTTTTTT. As protein: CASSQEDWTGELFF.

This clone was counted only a few times. This chain connects TRBV7-3 to TRBJ2-1; 7 bases fit TRBD1. Germline assignment: CDR1 SGHTA and CDR2 FQGTGA. V shed 5 bases, J shed 13 bases, and the junction held 17 bases outside the gene matches. CDR3 length: 15 amino acids. For the CDR3, the DNA is TGTGCCAGCAGCCCACCCCGTTCTTCCGGGACAGAACAGTTCTTC. Amino acids: CASSPPRSSGTEQFF.

This clone was seen more than once but under ten times. This sequence joins TRBV28 and TRBJ1-2; D might be TRBD1 (5 bases). Trimming took off 9 bases at V and 4 bases at J, with 15 bases between the two ends. CDR3 length: 13 residues. The germline V gene encodes CDR1 MDHEN and CDR2 SYDVKM. In DNA form, the CDR3 reads TGTGCCAGTAACGGACAACTGTTCTATGGCTACACCTTC. Residues: CASNGQLFYGYTF.

V and J are TRBV18 and TRBJ2-3; D perhaps matches TRBD2 (6 bases). Germline V gene lookup returns CDR1 KGHSH and CDR2 LQKENI. V shed 6 bases and J shed 4 bases, with 8 bases lying between them. This CDR3 region has 12 residues. CDR3 protein: CASSEGPDTQYF. CDR3 DNA: TGTGCCAGCTCGGAGGGTCCAGATACGCAGTATTTT.

This clone was seen more than once but under ten times. The CDR3 DNA is TGTGCCAGCAGCGTGACTAGCGGGACTTTCTACGAGCAGTACTTC. It specifies CASSVTSGTFYEQYF. The chain has TRBV5-4 and TRBJ2-7, with 11 bases fitting TRBD2. The V and J ends lost 4 bases and 3 bases, in that order; junction bases with no gene match: 6. The germline gives CDR1 SGHNT, CDR2 YYREEE (reference sequence). The CDR3 extends over 15 amino acids. Full variable domain (rest looked up from reference TRBV5-4 and TRBJ2-7): ETGVTQSPTHLIKTRGQQVTLRCSSQSGHNTVSWYQQALGQGPQFIFQYYREEENGRGNFPPRFSGLQFPNYSSELNVNALELDDSALYLCASSVTSGTFYEQYFGPGTRLTVT.

The chain recombines TRBV5-1 with TRBJ2-5, with D tentatively TRBD1 (8 bases). The CDR3 runs 16 residues. Germline CDR1 SGHRS, CDR2 YFSETQ. V lost 7 bases and J 3 bases, leaving 22 bases between the germline ends. The CDR3: CASGQGGFLSEETQYF. The CDR3 nucleotides read TGCGCCAGCGGACAGGGAGGGTTTTTGTCAGAAGAGACCCAGTACTTC.

This clone occurred a few times. J is TRBJ2-5 and V is TRBV5-1; D is unclear. V dropped 5 bases and J dropped 2 bases, with 16 bases sitting between them. Per germline, CDR1 SGHRS and CDR2 YFSETQ. CDR3 size: 15 residues. This chain's CDR3 is CASRTTGLEQETQYF. CDR3 in DNA: TGCGCCAGCAGAACCACCGGATTAGAACAAGAGACCCAGTACTTC.

This clone has a handful of counts. The chain links TRBV9 to TRBJ2-3; D is uncertain. The CDR3 runs to 14 residues. Germline V CDR1 and CDR2: SGDLS, YYNGEE. The ends were cut back, 0 bases at V and 8 bases at J, with 13 bases in the middle. CDR3 region: CASSVVGNSGTQYF. In DNA form, the CDR3 reads TGTGCCAGCAGCGTAGTAGGAAACTCCGGTACGCAGTATTTT.

This clone was detected a few times. The genes are TRBV7-9 and TRBJ2-7, with D possibly TRBD2 on 5 matching bases. There are 14 residues in the CDR3. Germline lookup yields CDR1 SEHNR and CDR2 FQNEAQ (reference sequence). V lost 1 base, J lost 6 bases, and 13 bases lay in between. The CDR3 loop reads CASSLEIVGGEQYF. The CDR3 nucleotides are TGTGCCAGCAGCTTAGAAATTGTAGGAGGCGAGCAGTACTTC.

Only a few counts were recorded for this clone. The chain joins TRBV7-8 to TRBJ2-4, with D hard to call. The CDR3 covers 15 residues. The V and J ends lost 5 bases and 8 bases respectively, with 19 bases between them. The V gene's germline CDR1 is SGHVS and CDR2 FQNEAQ. CDR3 region: CASSARWVREDIQYF. CDR3 DNA sequence: TGTGCCAGCAGCGCCCGGTGGGTCCGAGAGGACATTCAGTACTTC.

The rearrangement links TRBV7-2 to TRBJ2-1; the D is unclear. V was pared by 5 bases and J by 9 bases, with 8 bases between. The germline CDR1 and CDR2 sequences are SGHTA and FQGNSA. The CDR3 is 11 residues long. CDR3 sequence (DNA): TGTGCCAGCAGCCCCGTTGGTGAGCAGTTCTTC. Its translation is CASSPVGEQFF.

As concerns this clone: The same CDR3 can be traced to other DNA sequences in this sample. This CDR3 is CASSPQRANEQFF. As DNA, the CDR3 is TGTGCCAGCTCACCCCAAAGGGCAAATGAGCAGTTCTTC. The gene calls are TRBV18 and TRBJ2-1, with D uncertain. Germline V gives CDR1 KGHSH, CDR2 LQKENI. Trimming removed 3 bases from V and 7 bases from J, with 10 bases in between. This CDR3 is 13 amino acids long.

The rearrangement uses TRBV9 and TRBJ1-5; TRBD1 aligns across 8 bases. The CDR3 is made up of 15 amino acids. J gave up 3 bases and V 4 bases, and 6 bases lay outside the gene matches. Per germline, CDR1 SGDLS and CDR2 YYNGEE. CDR3 residues: CASSTSQGVNQPQHF. Here the CDR3 DNA reads TGTGCCAGCAGCACCTCACAGGGGGTCAATCAGCCCCAGCATTTT.

This clone was recorded a few times. This chain joins TRBV28 and TRBJ2-2; 11 bases are shared with TRBD1. From germline, CDR1 is MDHEN and CDR2 SYDVKM. The J segment lost 6 bases and the V segment lost 11 bases, leaving 8 bases of the junction unmatched. The CDR3 sequence is 14 residues long. The CDR3 bases are TGTGCCTCTCGTGGACAGGGGGCTTCCGGGGAGCTGTTTTTT. Residues: CASRGQGASGELFF.

This clone turned up a few times. This chain joins TRBV7-2 and TRBJ1-1, with D possibly TRBD1 on 6 matching bases. Germline V gene data show CDR1 as SGHTA and CDR2 as FQGNSA. This CDR3 region has 15 residues. V dropped 4 bases and J dropped 1 base, with 13 bases sitting between them. In nucleotides, the CDR3 is TGTGCCAGCAGCTCAGGGGCGACAGCGAACACTGAAGCTTTCTTT. It codes for CASSSGATANTEAFF.